This T cell receptor beta chain came from a study of response to subunit inactivated influenza vaccine (dated by TCRdb to between 2017 and 2018). General notes on the study: The study used deep quantitative T cell receptor repertoire profiling to track responses to a trivalent subunit inactivated influenza vaccine.

Beyond this particular receptor, the publication reports: According to the authors, only a limited number of new T cells may be recruited by each seasonal influenza vaccination.

This clonotype was seen more than once but under ten times. The antigen it binds to is not known. The input lacks base qualities; no much larger clone sits a single base away. Libraries were prepared through RT-PCR. Sequencing was carried out with an Illumina HiSeq 2500. The raw public data were reprocessed by TCRdb itself: fastp quality trimming at Q25, MiXCR clonotype calling, in-frame beta chains only. Each CDR3 protein gets just one entry, which takes the most common genes and DNA from the rows behind it. Present in this sample are more than 550,000 distinct CDR3 sequences, over 9% of which were seen just once. Around 10% of the sample goes to the ten largest clones. The germline V and J ends show losses of 2 bases and 4 bases respectively, and no gene match explains 9 bases of the junction. Reading from cysteine to phenylalanine, the CDR3 counts 16 amino acids. Only the CDR3 DNA stays, 48 bases, in frame from base 1. The germline V gene yields KGHSH for CDR1 and LQKENI for CDR2.

These sequences were also reported in another study, on T cells expressing NK-cell markers. That second report states: 5'RACE template switching, by which a universal primer site and unique molecular identifiers were added, was used to make TCR beta cDNA libraries. In sorted CD3+CD56+NKG2C+, CD3+CD56+NKG2C- and CD3+CD56-NKG2C+ T-cell subsets from roughly 8 donors, TCR beta-chain repertoires were profiled. Among the eight sequenced donors, seven were HCMV-seropositive and one was HCMV-seronegative. To restrict sorting to alphabetaTCR-expressing T cells, an anti-gammadeltaTCR antibody was added in several experiments. In several donors, the dominant CD3+CD56+NKG2C+ clonotypes were among the top 10 CD8+ clonotypes and accounted for about 1.0-7.5% of CD8+ T cells. Those dominant clonotypes were again the most abundant among CD3+CD56-NKG2C+ cells in a few donors, at roughly 28.3-60.1%. Whether the expanded NKG2C-expressing T cell clones were specific for HCMV antigens was left unclear. Randomly selected healthy volunteers, three men and five women, were used as the eight sequenced donors. HCMV serostatus was determined by detecting HCMV-specific IgG in serum with a commercial ELISA kit. Ficoll density gradient centrifugation was used to isolate peripheral blood mononuclear cells from blood. For about 6 donors, unsorted PBMC were also used to sequence bulk peripheral blood T-cell repertoires. cDNA synthesis was primed from the TCR beta constant segment and was followed by two successive PCR amplification steps. Illumina HiSeq 2000/2500, MiSeq or NextSeq was used to sequence libraries as 2 x 150 bp reads. MIGEC was used to demultiplex reads and group reads by UMI, and MiTCR was used to assemble and quantify clonotypes. To exclude erroneous sequences, only TCR cDNA sequences supported by at least two reads were retained. The tcR package was used for downstream repertoire analysis, and clonotypes were matched across fractions by CDR3 nucleotide sequence plus V segment. VDJmatch was used to annotate antigen specificity against VDJdb, with one amino acid substitution allowed in CDR3.

This sequence uses TRBV18 and TRBJ2-7; 9 central bases correspond to TRBD2. This material consisted of PBMCs from blood, taken on the day of vaccination. The clonotype comes from a man in his fifties or sixties who received an inactivated influenza vaccine. Donor details come from another sample of the same person, matched by shared clones. CDR3 reads: CASSPGGGASGYEQYF. The DNA sequence is TGTGCCAGCTCACCAGGCGGGGGGGCCTCTGGTTACGAGCAGTACTTC.